These T cell receptor beta chains were read from a single sample in a study of blood T cell repertoires in COVID-19. Using immunoSEQ multiplex PCR, the repertoire was profiled, and TCRdb retains in-frame clones only, with some absent. The repertoire holds roughly 300,000 clones, with around 81% as singletons. The sequencing input was peripheral blood. These TCRs come from an older woman with active or convalescent COVID-19. CDR3s include the opening cysteine and the closing phenylalanine or tryptophan. The order of the fields is clone size, CDR3 length, V gene, J gene, D gene, CDR3 protein, CDR3 DNA. The D gene is left open where the match is weak. Size is omitted from some rows. Given values are once, few, many or a class for expanded clones.

-	15	TRBV7-2	TRBJ2-3	TRBD2	CASSLSGGSVDTQYF	TGTGCCAGCAGCTTAAGCGGGGGGAGCGTAGATACGCAGTATTTT
-	15	TRBV4-2	TRBJ2-3	-	CASSQDLRAKDTQYF	TGTGCCAGCAGCCAAGATCTGCGGGCTAAAGATACGCAGTATTTT
-	17	TRBV3-1/TRBV3-2	TRBJ2-5	TRBD2	CASSLWGLAGGRETQYF	TGTGCCAGCAGCCTTTGGGGACTAGCGGGGGGGCGAGAGACCCAGTACTTC
-	16	TRBV7-8	TRBJ1-2	TRBD1	CASSRAGQRFIYGYTF	TGTGCCAGCAGCCGGGCGGGACAGAGATTTATCTATGGCTACACCTTC
once	14	TRBV6-9	TRBJ1-1	-	CASSFMGDTPLAFF	TGTGCCAGCAGTTTTATGGGGGACACCCCTTTAGCTTTCTTT
-	16	TRBV10-1	TRBJ2-3	TRBD2	CASSESVGGGTDTQYF	TGCGCCAGCAGTGAGTCTGTGGGGGGGGGCACAGATACGCAGTATTTT
-	13	TRBV19	TRBJ1-5	-	CASSIAGNQPQHF	TGTGCCAGTAGTATTGCGGGGAATCAGCCCCAGCATTTT
-	16	TRBV11-2	TRBJ2-1	TRBD2	CASSFSRLAGSNEQFF	TGTGCCAGCAGCTTCTCCCGACTAGCGGGGAGTAATGAGCAGTTCTTC
-	13	TRBV9	TRBJ1-2	-	CASSQGGHYGYTF	TGTGCCAGCAGCCAGGGAGGGCACTATGGCTACACCTTC
-	14	TRBV18	TRBJ2-3	-	CASLGTGGEDTQYF	TGTGCCAGCCTTGGGACTGGAGGGGAAGATACGCAGTATTTT
few	15	TRBV27	TRBJ2-2	-	CASSFNFPDTGELFF	TGTGCCAGCAGTTTCAACTTCCCCGACACCGGGGAGCTGTTTTTT
-	19	TRBV9	TRBJ2-6	-	CASSLLDTHMPSGANVLTF	TGTGCCAGCAGCTTATTGGACACCCATATGCCCTCTGGGGCCAACGTCCTGACTTTC
-	14	TRBV7-2	TRBJ2-3	-	CASSLEEVSDTQYF	TGTGCCAGCAGCTTAGAGGAGGTTAGCGATACGCAGTATTTT
-	15	TRBV10-3	TRBJ1-4	-	CAISEVGQTNEKLFF	TGTGCCATCAGTGAAGTCGGACAGACTAATGAAAAACTGTTTTTT
-	14	TRBV4-2	TRBJ2-3	TRBD1	CASKGQGVTDTQYF	TGTGCCAGCAAGGGACAGGGGGTCACAGATACGCAGTATTTT
-	14	TRBV6-4	TRBJ2-5	TRBD1	CASSASGQEETQYF	TGTGCCAGCAGCGCTTCAGGACAGGAAGAGACCCAGTACTTC
-	16	TRBV27	TRBJ2-2	TRBD2	CASSFRAGGDTGELFF	TGTGCCAGCAGTTTCAGAGCGGGGGGGGACACCGGGGAGCTGTTTTTT
-	13	TRBV19	TRBJ1-1	-	CASSMSTNTEAFF	TGTGCCAGTAGTATGTCGACAAACACTGAAGCTTTCTTT
-	14	TRBV19	TRBJ2-7	TRBD1	CASSIDRGHYEQYF	TGTGCCAGTAGTATCGACAGGGGCCACTACGAGCAGTACTTC
-	13	TRBV7-8	TRBJ1-2	TRBD1	CASSFKTGVGYTF	TGTGCCAGCAGCTTCAAGACAGGGGTAGGCTACACCTTC